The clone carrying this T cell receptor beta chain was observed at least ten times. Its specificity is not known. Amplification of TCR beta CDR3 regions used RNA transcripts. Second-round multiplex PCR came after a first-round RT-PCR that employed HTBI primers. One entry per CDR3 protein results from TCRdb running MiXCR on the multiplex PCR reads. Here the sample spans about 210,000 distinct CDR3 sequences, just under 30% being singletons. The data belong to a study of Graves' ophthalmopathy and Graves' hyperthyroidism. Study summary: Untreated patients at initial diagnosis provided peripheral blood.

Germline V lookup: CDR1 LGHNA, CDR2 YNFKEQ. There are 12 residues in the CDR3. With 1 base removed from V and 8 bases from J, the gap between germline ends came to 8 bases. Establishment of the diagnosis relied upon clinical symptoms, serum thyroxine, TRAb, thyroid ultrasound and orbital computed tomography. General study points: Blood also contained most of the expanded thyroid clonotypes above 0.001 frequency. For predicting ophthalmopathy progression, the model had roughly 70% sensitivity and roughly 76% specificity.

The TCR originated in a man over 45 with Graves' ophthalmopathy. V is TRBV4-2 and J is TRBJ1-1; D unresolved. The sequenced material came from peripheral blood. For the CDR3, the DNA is TGTGCCAGCAGCCAAGGCAGTGTGGAAGCTTTCTTT. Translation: CASSQGSVEAFF.